This T cell receptor (beta chain) was observed in a study of shared clonotypes between healthy human individuals. As for the study in general: Each donor's CD8 memory used one plate, CD8 naive two, each CD4 subset three. Whole-study results and caveats: Generally, estimated richness proved larger in naive subsets than it did in memory subsets.

The healthy adult donors were HIV-negative and reported no recent acute infections or vaccinations. CD8 memory combined CD45RO+ cells with CCR7-negative CD45RA+ TemRA cells. For this clone: No antigen is known for it.

CDR1 is SNHLY and CDR2 is FYNNEI in the germline V gene. This CDR3 is 13 amino acids long. The germline V and J ends were trimmed by 11 bases and 0 bases, with 13 bases remaining between them. Here immunoSEQ multiplex PCR was the method, and the copy in TCRdb shows in-frame clones only, minus some. This sample has approximately 320,000 clones, with around 86% found just once. The TCR was taken from a man between 18 and 29 years old in good health. The V and J genes are TRBV2 and TRBJ1-1; no reliable D call. Input material: memory CD8+ T cells sorted from blood. The subset was: CD45RO+ cells pooled with CCR7-negative TemRA cells. The CDR3 nucleotides are TGTGCCCCCTCTGGGCCTATGAACACTGAAGCTTTCTTT. It is translated as CAPSGPMNTEAFF.